The 17 T cell receptor beta chains below come from one sample, sequenced in a study of blood T cells in healthy people across ages (dated by TCRdb to 2013 to 2016). The library relied on 5' RACE. Sequencing relied on an Illumina HiSeq 2500. A second roughly 6 to 12 cycle PCR used a sample-barcoded 5' primer and a J-beta primer mix. The raw public reads went through TCRdb reprocessing: fastp at Q25, MiXCR clone calling, in-frame beta chains kept. One record per CDR3 amino acid sequence lists the most common genes and DNA. This sample gives 600,000 to 900,000 distinct CDR3 sequences in total; 25% to 30% of them show up just once. The leading ten clones occupy approximately 2.9% of the sample. The same data also contributed to another study, on T cells of mothers and their children.

Source material: blood. These receptor sequences come from a boy aged 5-17 years in good health.

This clonotype was seen a few times. The V and J genes are TRBV3-1 and TRBJ2-1; the D gene could be TRBD1 or TRBD2 (7 bases each). The DNA end is more similar to TRBJ2-7, so the J call may be wrong. The CDR3 extends over 14 amino acids. Germline CDR1 reads LGHDT; CDR2 reads YNNKEL (reference sequence). The DNA of the CDR3 is TGTGCCACCTCCCTGGGAGGGACAGCCTACGAGCAGTACTTC. The encoded protein is CATSLGGTAYEQYF.

The chain has TRBV20-1 and TRBJ2-4; D is perhaps TRBD2 (6 bases). The CDR3 sequence is 12 residues long. Trimming cost V 3 bases and J 12 bases, with 15 bases left between them. In germline, CDR1 is DFQATT, CDR2 SNEGSKA (reference sequence). The CDR3 loop reads CSASVIGGTQYF. CDR3 nucleotide sequence: TGCAGTGCTAGTGTTATTGGGGGGACTCAGTACTTC.

The rearrangement joins TRBV29-1 to TRBJ2-5, with D uncertain. The CDR3 is made up of 12 amino acids. V lost 1 base to trimming and J lost 5 bases, with 8 bases between them. In germline, CDR1 is SQVTM, CDR2 ANQGSEA. CDR3 DNA: TGCAGCGTTGAAGGTCCCACGGAGACCCAGTACTTC. This gives the protein CSVEGPTETQYF.

This chain uses TRBV19 with TRBJ2-3; D not resolved. Trimming shortened V by 1 base and J by 0 bases, and 8 bases separated the two germline ends. Germline V gene lookup returns CDR1 LNHDA and CDR2 SQIVND (reference sequence). This CDR3 has 15 amino acids. CDR3 protein: CASSIVGSSTDTQYF. For the CDR3, the DNA is TGTGCCAGTAGTATAGTGGGCTCTAGCACAGATACGCAGTATTTT.

The chain employs TRBV12-3 or TRBV12-4 and TRBJ1-2; D is perhaps TRBD1 (5 bases). The CDR3 loop spans 13 amino acids. V gave up 3 bases and J gave up 8 bases, with 13 bases separating them. The CDR3 nucleotides read TGTGCCAGCAGTTTCTCGGGACGAGGCGGCTACACCTTC. Protein sequence: CASSFSGRGGYTF.

This clonotype was counted only a few times. The chain joins TRBV29-1 to TRBJ1-1; 11 positions agree with TRBD1. The germline V gene encodes CDR1 SQVTM and CDR2 ANQGSEA. The CDR3 sequence is 15 residues long. Trimming removed 7 bases from V and 0 bases from J; junction bases left unmatched: 7. The CDR3 nucleotides read TGCAGCGCCGAGGGACAGGGGGGTATGAACACTGAAGCTTTCTTT. It is translated as CSAEGQGGMNTEAFF.

This sequence joins TRBV7-3 and TRBJ1-2, with 9 bases aligning to TRBD1. J was trimmed by 8 bases and V by 5 bases; bases with no gene match: 12. This CDR3 comprises 15 residues. Germline CDR1 SGHTA, CDR2 FQGTGA. As DNA, the CDR3 is TGTGCCAGCAGCCCGTCGGGGGGACAGGGACACGGCTACACCTTC. It specifies CASSPSGGQGHGYTF.

This clonotype was observed a few times. The CDR3 here is CSATGLAGGREQYF. CDR3 bases: TGCAGTGCAACGGGACTAGCGGGGGGGCGCGAGCAGTACTTC. This chain uses TRBV20-1 with TRBJ2-7, with 16 bases lining up with TRBD2. Germline CDR1 DFQATT, CDR2 SNEGSKA (reference sequence). The J segment lost 6 bases and the V segment lost 6 bases, leaving 5 bases of the junction unmatched. The CDR3 contains 14 residues.

The V gene is TRBV12-3 or TRBV12-4, the J gene TRBJ2-5; 7 nucleotides align to TRBD2. The J call is in doubt because the DNA end fits TRBJ2-7 better. CDR3 length: 15 amino acids. The CDR3 loop is CASSLPRAGAYEQYF. The CDR3 region has the DNA TGTGCCAGCAGTCTCCCCCGGGCGGGGGCCTACGAGCAGTACTTC.

DNA for the CDR3: TGTGCCAGCAGTTATCCCGGGACTAGCAGGGGCAATGAGCAGTTCTTC. Its protein product is CASSYPGTSRGNEQFF. This chain connects TRBV6-5 to TRBJ2-1, with 9 positions matching TRBD2. The CDR3 runs 16 residues. The trim removed 3 bases at V and 6 bases at J, leaving 9 bases unmatched. Germline V lookup: CDR1 MNHEY, CDR2 SVGAGI.

This clonotype was observed a few times. The chain employs TRBV29-1 and TRBJ1-2; TRBD1 might be the D (5 bases). Between the trimmed V and J ends, which lost 0 bases and 7 bases, there was a span of 15 bases. Germline lookup yields CDR1 SQVTM and CDR2 ANQGSEA. The CDR3 contains 14 residues. The CDR3 protein is CSVEDRLPGRGYTF. The CDR3 bases are TGCAGCGTTGAAGATAGGTTGCCGGGGCGTGGCTACACCTTC. The full variable domain, in which reference TRBV29-1 and TRBJ1-2 provide the parts outside the CDR3, is SAVISQKPSRDICQRGTSLTIQCQVDSQVTMMFWYRQQPGQSLTLIATANQGSEATYESGFVIDKFPISRPNLTFSTLTVSNMSPEDSSIYLCSVEDRLPGRGYTFGSGTRLTVV.

This clonotype was counted a few times. The chain links TRBV30 to TRBJ2-5; TRBD1 aligns across 7 bases. The germline gives CDR1 GTSNPN, CDR2 SVGIG (reference sequence). The CDR3 has 15 amino acids. The V and J ends lost 4 bases and 1 base, in that order; junction bases with no gene match: 9. The CDR3 is CAWTPYRDSQETQYF. CDR3 DNA: TGTGCCTGGACCCCTTACCGGGACAGCCAAGAGACCCAGTACTTC. Full variable domain (missing parts from reference TRBV30 and TRBJ2-5): SQTIHQWPATLVQPVGSPLSLECTVEGTSNPNLYWYRQAAGRGLQLLFYSVGIGQISSEVPQNLSASRPQDRQFILSSKKLLLSDSGFYLCAWTPYRDSQETQYFGPGTRLLVL.

The chain has TRBV2 and TRBJ1-1; D may be TRBD1 (6 bases). Germline assignment: CDR1 SNHLY and CDR2 FYNNEI. The CDR3 is 12 residues long. The V gene lost 4 bases and the J gene lost 7 bases, with 10 bases spanning the gap. DNA for the CDR3: TGTGCCAGCAGTGGCAGGGGTAGTGAAGCTTTCTTT. Its protein product is CASSGRGSEAFF.

The chain carries TRBV7-2 and TRBJ2-7; D is possibly TRBD1 or TRBD2 (5 bases each). V lost 0 bases, J lost 1 base, and 10 bases lay in between. Germline V gene lookup returns CDR1 SGHTA and CDR2 FQGNSA. The CDR3 loop spans 15 amino acids. Here the CDR3 DNA reads TGTGCCAGCAGCTTAGCGGGACCCATATCCTACGAGCAGTACTTC. Its translation is CASSLAGPISYEQYF.

In DNA, the CDR3 is TGCGCCAGCAGCTTATGGGGAGACTATGGCTACACCTTC. It specifies CASSLWGDYGYTF. The chain uses TRBV5-1 and TRBJ1-2; D gene unclear. There are 13 residues in the CDR3. The V end lost 2 bases, the J end lost 3 bases, and 8 bases lay between the germline ends. Germline CDR1 is SGHRS and CDR2 is YFSETQ.

This clonotype was picked up a small number of times. V is TRBV28 and J is TRBJ2-7; 9 bases align to TRBD1. The junction had 22 bases not matched to a gene; V was cut back by 5 bases and J by 5 bases. Germline V CDR1 and CDR2: MDHEN, SYDVKM. The CDR3 totals 19 residues. The CDR3 DNA sequence: TGTGCCAGCAGTCCCGCACCGGGACAGGGTGATTTGGTGTTCCACGAGCAGTACTTC. This encodes CASSPAPGQGDLVFHEQYF.

On this clonotype itself: The junction departs from the called germline gene at one end, perhaps through a read error. The gene calls are TRBV5-1 and TRBJ2-2; the D gene is possibly TRBD1 (5 bases). Germline-derived CDR1 and CDR2 are SGHRS and YFSETQ. CDR3 size: 15 residues. In DNA, the CDR3 is TGCGCCAGCAGATTGGCAGGGATGGGCACCGGGGAGCTGTTTTTT. This codes for CASRLAGMGTGELFF.